This TCR beta chain stems from a study of sequential checkpoint blockade in melanoma. Noted treatment: randomized to nivolumab then ipilimumab (arm A) or the reverse (arm B). Trimming took off 5 bases at V and 0 bases at J, with 8 bases between the two ends. The CDR3 is made up of 14 amino acids. Germline values: CDR1 MNHEY, CDR2 SMNVEV (reference sequence). Some clones are missing from TCRdb's copy, which holds only in-frame ones; the method was immunoSEQ multiplex PCR. This sample carries tens of thousands of clones, roughly 90% of them seen once, and the ten largest clones take 12%. The material sequenced was CD8+ T cells sorted from blood (inferred from file names), taken from a patient given nivolumab and ipilimumab in sequence. The TCR comes from a human donor with melanoma. The rearrangement links TRBV27 to TRBJ1-5; D is perhaps TRBD1 (5 bases). Written as DNA, the CDR3 is TGTGCCAGCAGTCCGCAGGGTAGCAATCAGCCCCAGCATTTT. It encodes CASSPQGSNQPQHF.